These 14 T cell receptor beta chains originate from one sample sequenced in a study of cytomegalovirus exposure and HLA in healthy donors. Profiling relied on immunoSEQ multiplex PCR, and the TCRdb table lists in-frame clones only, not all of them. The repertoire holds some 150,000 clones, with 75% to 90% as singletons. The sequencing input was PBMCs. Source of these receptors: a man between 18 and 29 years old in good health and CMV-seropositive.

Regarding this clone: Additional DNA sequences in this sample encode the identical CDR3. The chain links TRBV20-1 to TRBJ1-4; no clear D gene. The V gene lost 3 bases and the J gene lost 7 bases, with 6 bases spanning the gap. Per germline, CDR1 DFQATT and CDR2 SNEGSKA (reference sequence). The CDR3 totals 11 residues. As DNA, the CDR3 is TGCAGTGCTAGTCGGGGTGAAAAACTGTTTTTT. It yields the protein CSASRGEKLFF.

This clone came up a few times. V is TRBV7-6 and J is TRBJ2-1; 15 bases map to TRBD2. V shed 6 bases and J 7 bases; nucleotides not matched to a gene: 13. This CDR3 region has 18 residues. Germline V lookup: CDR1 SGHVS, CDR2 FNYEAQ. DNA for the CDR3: TGTGCCAGCAGTCCACTGGGGGGACTAGCGGGGGGAATAAATGAGCAGTTCTTC. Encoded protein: CASSPLGGLAGGINEQFF.

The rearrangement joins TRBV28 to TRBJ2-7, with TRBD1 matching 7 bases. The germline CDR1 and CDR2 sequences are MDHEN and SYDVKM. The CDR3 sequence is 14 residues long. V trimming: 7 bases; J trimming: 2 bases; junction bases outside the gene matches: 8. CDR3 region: CASTKQGRAYEQYF. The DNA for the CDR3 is TGTGCCAGCACCAAACAGGGGCGCGCCTACGAGCAGTACTTC.

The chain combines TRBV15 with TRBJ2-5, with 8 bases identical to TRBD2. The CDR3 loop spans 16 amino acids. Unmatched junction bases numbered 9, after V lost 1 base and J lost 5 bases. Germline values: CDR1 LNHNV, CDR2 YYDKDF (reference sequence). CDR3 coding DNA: TGTGCCACCAGCAGAGCGGAGGCGGGAGGCCGGGAGACCCAGTACTTC. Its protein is CATSRAEAGGRETQYF.

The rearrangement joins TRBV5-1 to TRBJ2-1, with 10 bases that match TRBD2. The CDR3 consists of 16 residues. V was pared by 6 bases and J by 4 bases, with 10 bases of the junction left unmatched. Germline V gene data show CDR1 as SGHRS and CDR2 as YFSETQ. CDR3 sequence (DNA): TGCGCCAGCACCCCACCTGGACTAGCGGATTACAATGAGCAGTTCTTC. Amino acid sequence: CASTPPGLADYNEQFF.

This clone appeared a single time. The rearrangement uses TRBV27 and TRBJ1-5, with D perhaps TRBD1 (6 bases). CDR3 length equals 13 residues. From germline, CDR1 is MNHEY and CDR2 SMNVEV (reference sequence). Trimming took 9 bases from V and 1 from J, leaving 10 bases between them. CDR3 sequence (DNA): TGTGCCAGTGGGGGGGCGAGCAATCAGCCCCAGCATTTT. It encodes CASGGASNQPQHF.

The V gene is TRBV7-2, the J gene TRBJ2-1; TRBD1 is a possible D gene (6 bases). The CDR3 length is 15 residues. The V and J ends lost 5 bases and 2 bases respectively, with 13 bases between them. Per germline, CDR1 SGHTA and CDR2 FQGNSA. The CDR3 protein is CASSPQAGAYNEQFF. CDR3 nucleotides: TGTGCCAGCAGCCCCCAGGCAGGGGCCTACAATGAGCAGTTCTTC.

This chain's CDR3 is CASSISRSLAVTYEQYF. CDR3 DNA: TGTGCCAGTAGTATATCCCGATCCCTAGCGGTTACCTACGAGCAGTACTTC. The V gene is TRBV19, the J gene TRBJ2-7; TRBD2 aligns across 7 bases. This CDR3 region has 17 residues. The V segment lost 2 bases and the J segment 2 bases; nucleotides outside the gene matches: 12. Per germline, CDR1 LNHDA and CDR2 SQIVND (reference sequence).

The CDR3 sequence is CASTHRSSGNNEQFF. The CDR3 nucleotides read TGTGCCAGCACCCACCGGAGTAGCGGGAACAATGAGCAGTTCTTC. J is TRBJ2-1 and V is TRBV7-9; 8 positions agree with TRBD2. V dropped 7 bases and J dropped 5; count of bases not matched to a gene: 10. Per the germline V gene, CDR1 is SEHNR and CDR2 is FQNEAQ (reference sequence). The CDR3 is made up of 15 amino acids. Variable domain in full (rest from reference TRBV7-9 and TRBJ2-1): DTGVSQNPRHKITKRGQNVTFRCDPISEHNRLYWYRQTLGQGPEFLTYFQNEAQLEKSRLLSDRFSAERPKGSFSTLEIQRTEQGDSAMYLCASTHRSSGNNEQFFGPGTRLTVL.

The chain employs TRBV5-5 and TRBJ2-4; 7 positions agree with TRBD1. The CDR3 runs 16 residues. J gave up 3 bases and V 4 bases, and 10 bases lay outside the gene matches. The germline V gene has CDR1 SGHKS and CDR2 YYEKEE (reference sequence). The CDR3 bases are TGTGCCAGCAGCACGACAGGGACAGTCGGCAAAAACATTCAGTACTTC. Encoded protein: CASSTTGTVGKNIQYF.

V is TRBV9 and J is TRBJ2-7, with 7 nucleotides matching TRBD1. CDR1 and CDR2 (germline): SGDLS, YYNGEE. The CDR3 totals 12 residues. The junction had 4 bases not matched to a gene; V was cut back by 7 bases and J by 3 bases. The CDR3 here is CASQGDSYEQYF. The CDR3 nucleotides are TGTGCCAGCCAGGGGGACAGCTACGAGCAGTACTTC.

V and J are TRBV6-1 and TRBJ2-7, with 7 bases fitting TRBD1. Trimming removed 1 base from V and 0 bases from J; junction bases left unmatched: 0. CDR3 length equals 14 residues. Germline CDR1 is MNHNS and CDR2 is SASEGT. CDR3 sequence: CASSEGDSSYEQYF. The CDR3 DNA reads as TGTGCCAGCAGTGAAGGGGACAGCTCCTACGAGCAGTACTTC.

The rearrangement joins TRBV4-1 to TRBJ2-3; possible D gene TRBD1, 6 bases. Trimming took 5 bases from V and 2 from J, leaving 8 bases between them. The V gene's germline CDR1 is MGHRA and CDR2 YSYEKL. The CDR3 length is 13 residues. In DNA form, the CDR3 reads TGCGCCAGCAGCGGGGGCAACACAGATACGCAGTATTTT. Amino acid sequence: CASSGGNTDTQYF.

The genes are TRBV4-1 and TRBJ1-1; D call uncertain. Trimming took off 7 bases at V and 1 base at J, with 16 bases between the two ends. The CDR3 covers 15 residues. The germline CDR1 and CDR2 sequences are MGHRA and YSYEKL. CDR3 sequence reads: CASTHGIGENTEAFF. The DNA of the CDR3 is TGCGCCAGCACCCACGGAATTGGAGAGAACACTGAAGCTTTCTTT.